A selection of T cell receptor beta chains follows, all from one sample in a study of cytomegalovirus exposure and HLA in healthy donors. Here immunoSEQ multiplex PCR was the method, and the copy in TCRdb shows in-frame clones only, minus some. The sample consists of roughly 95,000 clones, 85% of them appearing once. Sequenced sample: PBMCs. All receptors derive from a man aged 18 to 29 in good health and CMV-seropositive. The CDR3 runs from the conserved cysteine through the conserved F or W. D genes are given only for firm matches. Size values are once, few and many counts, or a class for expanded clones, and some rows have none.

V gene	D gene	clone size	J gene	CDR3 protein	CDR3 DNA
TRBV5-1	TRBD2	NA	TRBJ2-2	CASSQTSVNTGELFF	TGCGCCAGCAGCCAAACTAGCGTTAACACCGGGGAGCTGTTTTTT
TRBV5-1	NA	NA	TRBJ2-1	CASSTGMGREQFF	TGCGCCAGCAGCACCGGGATGGGGAGGGAGCAGTTCTTC
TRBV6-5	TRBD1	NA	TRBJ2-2	CASTRGRTGELFF	TGTGCCAGCACCAGGGGGCGTACCGGGGAGCTGTTTTTT
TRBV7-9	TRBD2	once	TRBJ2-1	CASSYLLDLTSGSINEQFF	TGTGCCAGCAGTTACCTCCTCGACTTGACTAGCGGGAGTATAAATGAGCAGTTCTTC
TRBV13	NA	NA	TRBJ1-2	CASSSRTDTHNYGYTF	TGTGCCAGCAGCTCCAGGACGGACACCCATAACTATGGCTACACCTTC
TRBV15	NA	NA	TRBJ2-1	CATSRELGGYEQFF	TGTGCCACCAGCAGAGAACTTGGCGGGTATGAGCAGTTCTTC
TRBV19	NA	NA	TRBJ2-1	CASSIDRWSLAVNEQFF	TGTGCCAGTAGTATAGATCGTTGGTCGTTAGCGGTCAATGAGCAGTTCTTC
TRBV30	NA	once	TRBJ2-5	CAWNRQRSETQYF	TGTGCCTGGAATAGGCAGCGTAGCGAGACCCAGTACTTC
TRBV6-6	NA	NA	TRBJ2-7	CASSYTGNIYEQYF	TGTGCCAGCAGTTACACCGGGAATATCTACGAGCAGTACTTC
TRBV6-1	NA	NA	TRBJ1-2	CASSTWGRNGYTF	TGTGCCAGCAGTACCTGGGGGCGCAATGGCTACACCTTC
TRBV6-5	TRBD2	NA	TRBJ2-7	CASSYRSGSISYEQYF	TGTGCCAGCAGTTACAGGAGCGGGAGTATCTCCTACGAGCAGTACTTC
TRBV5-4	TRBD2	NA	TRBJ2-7	CASSFGVRSSGSHEQYF	TGTGCCAGCAGCTTCGGGGTGAGGTCTAGCGGGAGCCACGAGCAGTACTTC
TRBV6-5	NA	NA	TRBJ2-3	CASSGGGLSTDTQYF	TGTGCCAGCAGCGGAGGGGGCCTCAGCACAGATACGCAGTATTTT
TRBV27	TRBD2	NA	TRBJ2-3	CASRYIAGGLFTDTQYF	TGTGCCAGCAGATATATAGCGGGAGGGCTTTTCACAGATACGCAGTATTTT
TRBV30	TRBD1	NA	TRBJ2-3	CAWSNSWTGYGADTQYF	TGTGCCTGGAGCAACTCTTGGACAGGGTATGGTGCAGATACGCAGTATTTT
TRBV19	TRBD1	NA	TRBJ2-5	CASTRGTGGRETQYF	TGTGCCAGTACTCGCGGCACAGGGGGCCGAGAGACCCAGTACTTC
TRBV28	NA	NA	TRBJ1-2	CASTQYRGRREGGYTF	TGTGCCAGCACCCAGTATCGGGGCCGCAGGGAGGGTGGCTACACCTTC
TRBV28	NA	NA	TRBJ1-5	CASSLRVQPQHF	TGTGCCAGCAGTTTACGAGTTCAGCCCCAGCATTTT
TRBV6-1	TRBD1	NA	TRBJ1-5	CASSVDRGNSNQPQHF	TGTGCCAGCAGTGTAGACAGGGGAAACAGCAATCAGCCCCAGCATTTT
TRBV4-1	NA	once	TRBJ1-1	CASSHPGQRKERAFF	TGCGCCAGCAGCCACCCGGGACAACGAAAAGAAAGGGCTTTCTTT
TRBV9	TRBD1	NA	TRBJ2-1	CASSVERGRVGDEQFF	TGTGCCAGCAGCGTAGAAAGGGGGCGAGTCGGCGATGAGCAGTTCTTC
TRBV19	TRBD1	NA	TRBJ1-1	CASSIDGGTGFEAFF	TGTGCCAGTAGTATAGATGGGGGGACAGGCTTTGAAGCTTTCTTT
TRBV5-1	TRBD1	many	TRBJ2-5	CASSSWTGEETQYF	TGCGCCAGCAGCAGCTGGACAGGGGAAGAGACCCAGTACTTC
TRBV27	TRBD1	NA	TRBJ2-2	CASSLGTGVAGELFF	TGTGCCAGCAGTTTAGGGACAGGGGTGGCCGGGGAGCTGTTTTTT
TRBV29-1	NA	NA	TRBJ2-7	CSVEEVGGPSHEQYF	TGCAGCGTTGAAGAAGTCGGAGGGCCTTCCCACGAGCAGTACTTC
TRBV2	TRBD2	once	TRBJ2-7	CASTSEGLAGYF	TGTGCCAGCACCTCGGAGGGGCTAGCGGGTTACTTC
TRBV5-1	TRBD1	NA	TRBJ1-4	CASSLRPTGELEKLFF	TGCGCCAGCAGCTTGCGCCCGACAGGGGAACTTGAAAAACTGTTTTTT
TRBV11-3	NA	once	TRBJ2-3	CASSSYTDTQYF	TGTGCCAGCAGCTCCTACACAGATACGCAGTATTTT
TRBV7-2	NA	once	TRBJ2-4	CASSPRDLNIQYF	TGTGCCAGCAGCCCCCGGGACTTAAACATTCAGTACTTC
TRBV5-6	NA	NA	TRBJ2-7	CASSLGLGDTYEQYF	TGTGCCAGCAGCTTGGGGCTGGGGGACACCTACGAGCAGTACTTC
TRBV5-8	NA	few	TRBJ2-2	CASSPGDATFTGELFF	TGTGCCAGCAGCCCAGGGGACGCAACGTTCACCGGGGAGCTGTTTTTT
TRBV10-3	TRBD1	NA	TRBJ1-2	CASRQGDYYGYTF	TGTGCCAGCCGACAGGGGGATTACTATGGCTACACCTTC
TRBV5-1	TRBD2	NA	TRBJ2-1	CASSFGASGRSEQFF	TGCGCCAGCAGCTTTGGTGCTAGCGGGAGAAGTGAGCAGTTCTTC
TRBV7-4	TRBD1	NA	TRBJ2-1	CASSLARDRGAYNEQFF	TGTGCCAGCAGCTTAGCCAGGGACAGGGGGGCCTACAATGAGCAGTTCTTC